Below are 21 T cell receptor beta chains sequenced from a single sample in a study of blood T cell repertoires in COVID-19 (dated by TCRdb to 2020 to 2022). Library creation used the immunoSEQ multiplex PCR assay. In TCRdb, the immuneACCESS table is reduced to in-frame sequences with V and J assigned. These tables do not hold every clone; where another copy was compared, an unresolved V gene accounts for under half, and the others remain unexplained. Across this sample there are about 120,000 clones, with around 89% seen only once. The ten top clones hold about 4% of the sample. The sequencing input was peripheral blood. The receptors originated from a woman aged 60 to 75 with COVID-19, enrolled during active disease.

A few counts support this clone. The CDR3 bases are TGTGCCAGCAGTTCGGGGGGGATATTGACTGAAGCTTTCTTT. Amino acids: CASSSGGILTEAFF. This chain links TRBV6-6 with TRBJ1-1; tentative D call: TRBD1 (5 bases). Trimming took off 4 bases at V and 5 bases at J, with 14 bases between the two ends. CDR3 length: 14 residues. CDR1 is MNHNY and CDR2 is SVGAGI in the germline V gene (reference sequence).

The chain has TRBV6-5 and TRBJ1-1; TRBD1 matches at 7 bases. Germline V gene sequence: CDR1 MNHEY, CDR2 SVGAGI. This CDR3 is 12 amino acids long. Germline trimming cut 6 bases from V and 11 bases from J; bases unmatched to any gene: 9. The CDR3 nucleotides are TGTGCCAGCAGATATGGACAGGTAGCGGCTTTCTTT. Translating gives CASRYGQVAAFF.

The V and J genes are TRBV3-1 (or the pseudogene TRBV3-2) and TRBJ2-7; D perhaps matches TRBD2 (5 bases). V was pared by 0 bases and J by 6 bases, with 12 bases between. Germline values: CDR1 LGHDT, CDR2 YNNKEL (reference sequence). There are 14 residues in the CDR3. The CDR3 spells CASSQDTRESEQYF. The CDR3 DNA reads TGTGCCAGCAGCCAAGACACTAGGGAGTCCGAGCAGTACTTC.

The V gene is TRBV15, the J gene TRBJ1-5, with no clear D. V dropped 1 base and J dropped 0 bases, with 7 bases sitting between them. Germline assignment: CDR1 LNHNV and CDR2 YYDKDF (reference sequence). This CDR3 is built from 15 residues. The CDR3 loop reads CATSRGRDSNQPQHF. The CDR3, as DNA: TGTGCCACCAGCAGAGGACGGGATAGCAATCAGCCCCAGCATTTT.

The sample holds a few counts of this clone. The V and J genes are TRBV2 and TRBJ2-4; 7 bases agree with TRBD1. The CDR3 has 15 residues. The V and J ends lost 8 bases and 0 bases, in that order; junction bases with no gene match: 7. Germline V CDR1 and CDR2: SNHLY, FYNNEI. The CDR3 coding sequence is TGTGCCAGCCTGGACAGGACTGTAGCCAAAAACATTCAGTACTTC. As protein: CASLDRTVAKNIQYF. Complete variable domain (other parts from reference TRBV2 and TRBJ2-4): EPEVTQTPSHQVTQMGQEVILRCVPISNHLYFYWYRQILGQKVEFLVSFYNNEISEKSEIFDDQFSVERPDGSNFTLKIRSTKLEDSAMYFCASLDRTVAKNIQYFGAGTRLSVL.

The V gene is TRBV4-3, the J gene TRBJ1-6, with D possibly matching TRBD1 (5 bases). Germline V gives CDR1 LGHNA, CDR2 YSLEER. With 0 bases removed from V and 1 base from J, the gap between germline ends came to 7 bases. This CDR3 spans 16 amino acids. CDR3 sequence: CASSQEGGSYNSPLHF. CDR3 DNA: TGCGCCAGCAGCCAAGAGGGGGGTTCCTATAATTCACCCCTCCACTTT.

This clone was detected once. J is TRBJ2-7 and V is TRBV7-9, with 7 bases aligning to TRBD2. Germline V CDR1 and CDR2: SEHNR, FQNEAQ (reference sequence). J gave up 3 bases and V 1 base, and 6 bases lay outside the gene matches. The CDR3 covers 15 residues. The CDR3: CASSLGGGGLYEQYF. CDR3 bases: TGTGCCAGCAGCTTAGGCGGGGGTGGACTCTACGAGCAGTACTTC.

The V and J genes are TRBV14 and TRBJ2-1, with 9 bases matching TRBD1. Germline V gives CDR1 SGHDN, CDR2 FVKESK. V trimming: 4 bases; J trimming: 1 base; junction bases outside the gene matches: 17. The CDR3 length is 20 residues. CDR3 DNA: TGTGCCAGCAGCCTCGCGACCGGGACAGGGAGATTTAATTCCTACAATGAGCAGTTCTTC. Residues: CASSLATGTGRFNSYNEQFF. The full variable domain, completed using reference TRBV14 and TRBJ2-1, is EAGVTQFPSHSVIEKGQTVTLRCDPISGHDNLYWYRRVMGKEIKFLLHFVKESKQDESGMPNNRFLAERTGGTYSTLKVQPAELEDSGVYFCASSLATGTGRFNSYNEQFFGPGTRLTVL.

The chain combines TRBV19 with TRBJ1-5; the D gene is possibly TRBD1 (6 bases). Per germline, CDR1 LNHDA and CDR2 SQIVND (reference sequence). The CDR3 loop spans 12 amino acids. V was shortened by 5 bases and J by 6 bases, with 8 bases between the two germline ends. DNA of the CDR3: TGTGCCAGTAGTTCCAGGGGTCAGCCCCAGCATTTT. Residues: CASSSRGQPQHF.

The chain carries TRBV10-3 and TRBJ2-1; TRBD2 matches 7 bases. Germline assignment: CDR1 ENHRY and CDR2 SYGVKD. With V trimmed by 4 bases and J by 3 bases, 6 bases remained unmatched. The CDR3 loop spans 15 amino acids. CDR3 DNA: TGTGCCATCAGTGTAGGTGGGGGGGGCTACAATGAGCAGTTCTTC. Amino acid sequence: CAISVGGGGYNEQFF.

The V gene is TRBV19, the J gene TRBJ1-2, with 10 bases matching TRBD1. CDR3 length: 15 amino acids. Germline CDR1 is LNHDA and CDR2 is SQIVND (reference sequence). V was pared by 3 bases and J by 4 bases, with 5 bases of the junction left unmatched. CDR3 protein: CASSIGTGESYGYTF. As DNA, the CDR3 is TGTGCCAGTAGTATTGGGACAGGGGAATCCTATGGCTACACCTTC.

This chain uses TRBV21-1 with TRBJ1-1; the table's D call, TRBD1, was not checked against the DNA. TRBV21-1 is annotated as a pseudogene. The CDR3 totals 16 residues. CDR3: CASSKTGLFMNTEAFF. DNA of the CDR3: TGTGCCAGCAGCAAAACAGGGCTTTTCATGAACACTGAAGCTTTCTTT.

V is TRBV4-1 and J is TRBJ2-6; D not resolved. The CDR3 spans 16 residues. V was pared by 3 bases and J by 5 bases, with 14 bases between. Germline-derived CDR1 and CDR2 are MGHRA and YSYEKL. The CDR3 loop reads CASSHLSQYRANVLTF. Here the CDR3 DNA reads TGCGCCAGCAGCCACCTCTCCCAGTACAGGGCCAACGTCCTGACTTTC.

This chain links TRBV9 with TRBJ2-3, with TRBD1 matching 9 bases. J was trimmed by 2 bases and V by 4 bases; bases with no gene match: 8. Germline CDR1 SGDLS, CDR2 YYNGEE. The CDR3 length is 16 residues. The CDR3 coding sequence is TGTGCCAGCAGCATAACAGGGGGCAGGTCCACAGATACGCAGTATTTT. Translating gives CASSITGGRSTDTQYF.

This rearrangement joins TRBV5-1 to TRBJ2-6; possible D gene TRBD2, 6 bases. The CDR3 has 19 amino acids. Trimming shortened V by 6 bases and J by 0 bases, and 22 bases separated the two germline ends. The germline V gene has CDR1 SGHRS and CDR2 YFSETQ. CDR3 sequence (DNA): TGCGCCAGCACACGTGGTGCGGAGGGAATGGGCTCTGGGGCCAACGTCCTGACTTTC. Translating gives CASTRGAEGMGSGANVLTF.

The chain uses TRBV11-1 and TRBJ2-3; TRBD2 aligns across 8 bases. Germline V CDR1 and CDR2: SGHAT, FQDESV (reference sequence). The CDR3 extends over 15 amino acids. V dropped 5 bases and J dropped 1; count of bases not matched to a gene: 5. Written as DNA, the CDR3 is TGTGCCAGCAGCCTGAGGCGGGGGGGCACAGATACGCAGTATTTT. It translates to CASSLRRGGTDTQYF.

The rearrangement joins TRBV19 to TRBJ1-4; maybe TRBD1 (6 bases). V gave up 5 bases and J gave up 13 bases, with 17 bases separating them. The CDR3 extends over 13 amino acids. Germline V lookup: CDR1 LNHDA, CDR2 SQIVND (reference sequence). CDR3 coding DNA: TGTGCCAGTAGTCCTTATAGGGACACAATACTGTTTTTT. This sequence encodes CASSPYRDTILFF.

The chain joins TRBV6-2 or TRBV6-3 to TRBJ1-1; D remains ambiguous. Trimming removed 2 bases at V and 5 bases at J, with 6 bases between. CDR3 length: 12 residues. Germline CDR1 is MNHEY and CDR2 is SVGEGT. The CDR3 sequence: CASSYPYTEAFF. In DNA form, the CDR3 reads TGTGCCAGCAGTTACCCCTATACTGAAGCTTTCTTT.

This clone was counted a single time. This chain uses TRBV7-9 with TRBJ2-1; TRBD1 might be the D (6 bases). Germline lookup yields CDR1 SEHNR and CDR2 FQNEAQ (reference sequence). Trimming removed 5 bases from V and 10 bases from J, with 9 bases in between. The CDR3 has 11 amino acids. In DNA, the CDR3 is TGTGCCAGCAGCCGCGACAGGGAGCAGTTCTTC. This gives the protein CASSRDREQFF.

This sequence joins TRBV15 and TRBJ2-2, with 11 bases that match TRBD2. The CDR3 contains 16 residues. Germline V lookup: CDR1 LNHNV, CDR2 YYDKDF (reference sequence). V lost 2 bases, J lost 7 bases, and 6 bases stayed unmatched. The CDR3 here is CATSRQTSGAGGELFF. The CDR3, as DNA: TGTGCCACCAGCAGACAGACTAGCGGGGCAGGCGGGGAGCTGTTTTTT.

This chain links TRBV3-1 (or the pseudogene TRBV3-2) with TRBJ1-1, with 11 bases identical to TRBD1. J lost 8 bases, V lost 6 bases, and 8 bases had no gene match. CDR3 length equals 14 residues. The germline V gene encodes CDR1 LGHDT and CDR2 YNNKEL (reference sequence). Here the CDR3 DNA reads TGTGCCAGCAGTCGTCGGGACAGGGGGAGAGAAGCTTTCTTT. This sequence encodes CASSRRDRGREAFF.